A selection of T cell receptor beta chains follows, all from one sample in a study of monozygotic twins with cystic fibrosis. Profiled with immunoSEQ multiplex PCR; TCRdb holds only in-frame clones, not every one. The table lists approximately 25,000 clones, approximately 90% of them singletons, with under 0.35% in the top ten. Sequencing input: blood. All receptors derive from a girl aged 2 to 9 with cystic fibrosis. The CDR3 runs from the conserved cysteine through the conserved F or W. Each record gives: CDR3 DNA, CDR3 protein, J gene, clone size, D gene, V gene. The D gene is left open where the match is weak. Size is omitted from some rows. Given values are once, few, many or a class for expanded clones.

cdr3_nt: TGTGCCAGCAGGGACTATGGTGGACTAGCTATCGCAGATACGCAGTATTTT; cdr3_aa: CASRDYGGLAIADTQYF; j_call: TRBJ2-3; clone_size: .; d_call: TRBD2; v_call: TRBV2
cdr3_nt: TGTGCTAGTGGTTTGGTACTGGGACAGGGGGCAGATACGCAGTATTTT; cdr3_aa: CASGLVLGQGADTQYF; j_call: TRBJ2-3; clone_size: .; d_call: TRBD1; v_call: TRBV12-5
cdr3_nt: TGTGCCAGCCTAACCGATGGAAACACCATATATTTT; cdr3_aa: CASLTDGNTIYF; j_call: TRBJ1-3; clone_size: few; d_call: .; v_call: TRBV18
cdr3_nt: TGCAGCGTTGTAACCGGGACTCTCGACTCCTCTAGAAATGAGCAGTTCTTC; cdr3_aa: CSVVTGTLDSSRNEQFF; j_call: TRBJ2-1; clone_size: once; d_call: .; v_call: TRBV29-1
cdr3_nt: TGCGCCAGCAGCTTGGGACAGGGAAGCAATCAGCCCCAGCATTTT; cdr3_aa: CASSLGQGSNQPQHF; j_call: TRBJ1-5; clone_size: .; d_call: TRBD1; v_call: TRBV5-1
cdr3_nt: TGTGCCAGCAGTCTCACGCCCCCGGGACAGGGCGGCTCACAGTCCAATGAGCAGTTCTTC; cdr3_aa: CASSLTPPGQGGSQSNEQFF; j_call: TRBJ2-1; clone_size: .; d_call: TRBD1; v_call: TRBV27
cdr3_nt: TGTGCCAGCAGTCAGCGATACACCGGGGAGCTGTTTTTT; cdr3_aa: CASSQRYTGELFF; j_call: TRBJ2-2; clone_size: .; d_call: .; v_call: TRBV27
cdr3_nt: TGTGCCAGCAGCTTATACAGGGGATCACCCCTCCACTTT; cdr3_aa: CASSLYRGSPLHF; j_call: TRBJ1-6; clone_size: once; d_call: TRBD1; v_call: TRBV7-2
cdr3_nt: TGTGCCAGCAGCGATAAGAGGGGGGTCACTGAAGCTTTCTTT; cdr3_aa: CASSDKRGVTEAFF; j_call: TRBJ1-1; clone_size: .; d_call: .; v_call: TRBV7-9
cdr3_nt: TGTGCCAGCAGCTTTACCGACCAAGAGACCCAGTACTTC; cdr3_aa: CASSFTDQETQYF; j_call: TRBJ2-5; clone_size: .; d_call: .; v_call: TRBV7-9
cdr3_nt: TGTGCCAGCAGCTTAGCGGGGGGGCCGGCCCAGTACTTC; cdr3_aa: CASSLAGGPAQYF; j_call: TRBJ2-5; clone_size: .; d_call: TRBD2; v_call: TRBV5-6
cdr3_nt: TGTGCCAGCAGTTACTCGGCCGGTCTTGTCTACGAGCAGTACTTC; cdr3_aa: CASSYSAGLVYEQYF; j_call: TRBJ2-7; clone_size: .; d_call: .; v_call: TRBV6-5
cdr3_nt: TGTGCCAGCAGCCCACACGGGACTAGCGGGGGGAACGAGCAGTTCTTC; cdr3_aa: CASSPHGTSGGNEQFF; j_call: TRBJ2-1; clone_size: .; d_call: TRBD2; v_call: TRBV6-4
cdr3_nt: TGTGCCAGCAGCAAGACAGGGGGCAATCAGCCCCAGCATTTT; cdr3_aa: CASSKTGGNQPQHF; j_call: TRBJ1-5; clone_size: .; d_call: TRBD1; v_call: TRBV11-3
cdr3_nt: TGTGCCAGCAGTGAAGTCGACAGGGTAAGGTATAGCAATCAGCCCCAGCATTTT; cdr3_aa: CASSEVDRVRYSNQPQHF; j_call: TRBJ1-5; clone_size: .; d_call: TRBD1; v_call: TRBV6-1
cdr3_nt: TGTGCCAGCGAGGGACAGGGGCAAGAGACCCAGTACTTC; cdr3_aa: CASEGQGQETQYF; j_call: TRBJ2-5; clone_size: .; d_call: TRBD1; v_call: TRBV2
cdr3_nt: TGTGCCATCAGTGGGGGCCCGTATATGGAAGCCCTCGTTGGCGAGCAGTACTTC; cdr3_aa: CAISGGPYMEALVGEQYF; j_call: TRBJ2-7; clone_size: .; d_call: .; v_call: TRBV10-3
cdr3_nt: TGTGCCAGCAGATTGTACCCCTACAATGAGCAGTTCTTC; cdr3_aa: CASRLYPYNEQFF; j_call: TRBJ2-1; clone_size: .; d_call: .; v_call: TRBV6-1
cdr3_nt: TGTGCCAGCAGTGACGTTGAGGCTTCACCCCTCCACTTT; cdr3_aa: CASSDVEASPLHF; j_call: TRBJ1-6; clone_size: .; d_call: .; v_call: TRBV6-1
cdr3_nt: TGTGCCAGCAGCGGGGCGCCTGGGGGTGATGAAAAACTGTTTTTT; cdr3_aa: CASSGAPGGDEKLFF; j_call: TRBJ1-4; clone_size: .; d_call: .; v_call: TRBV5-4
cdr3_nt: TGCAGTGCTTCTGCTCAGGGGGAGCAGTACTTC; cdr3_aa: CSASAQGEQYF; j_call: TRBJ2-7; clone_size: .; d_call: .; v_call: TRBV20-1
cdr3_nt: TGCGCCAGCAGCTTTCGCGGGGGCGGAACCGGGGAGCTGTTTTTT; cdr3_aa: CASSFRGGGTGELFF; j_call: TRBJ2-2; clone_size: .; d_call: .; v_call: TRBV5-1
cdr3_nt: TGTGCCAGCACCCCCCCGACGGACTATGGCTACACCTTC; cdr3_aa: CASTPPTDYGYTF; j_call: TRBJ1-2; clone_size: few; d_call: .; v_call: TRBV27
cdr3_nt: TGTGCCAGGGGGAACGCGAACACCGGGGAGCTGTTTTTT; cdr3_aa: CARGNANTGELFF; j_call: TRBJ2-2; clone_size: .; d_call: .; v_call: TRBV11-2
cdr3_nt: TGCGCCAGCGAAACAGCTTATAGCAATCAGCCCCAGCATTTT; cdr3_aa: CASETAYSNQPQHF; j_call: TRBJ1-5; clone_size: .; d_call: .; v_call: TRBV10-2
cdr3_nt: TGTGCCAGCAGTGAAGCGTGGAAAGGGAGTAACTATGGCTACACCTTC; cdr3_aa: CASSEAWKGSNYGYTF; j_call: TRBJ1-2; clone_size: .; d_call: .; v_call: TRBV6-1
cdr3_nt: TGTGCCAGCAGCGTAAGTGGGGGAAGTGATGAAAAACTGTTTTTT; cdr3_aa: CASSVSGGSDEKLFF; j_call: TRBJ1-4; clone_size: once; d_call: .; v_call: TRBV9
cdr3_nt: TGTGCCAGCAGTTTATCCCCAAGCAATGGCTACACCTTC; cdr3_aa: CASSLSPSNGYTF; j_call: TRBJ1-2; clone_size: .; d_call: .; v_call: TRBV27
cdr3_nt: TGTGCCAGCACCCCATACGGGACAGGGGTCTATGGCTACACCTTC; cdr3_aa: CASTPYGTGVYGYTF; j_call: TRBJ1-2; clone_size: .; d_call: TRBD1; v_call: TRBV6-1
cdr3_nt: TGTGCCAGCAGCGTCCATACGGTTGGGATCTATGGCTACACCTTC; cdr3_aa: CASSVHTVGIYGYTF; j_call: TRBJ1-2; clone_size: .; d_call: .; v_call: TRBV7-9
cdr3_nt: TGTGCCAGCAGCCCGGACAGGGGTCAGCCCCAGCATTTT; cdr3_aa: CASSPDRGQPQHF; j_call: TRBJ1-5; clone_size: .; d_call: TRBD1; v_call: TRBV7-2